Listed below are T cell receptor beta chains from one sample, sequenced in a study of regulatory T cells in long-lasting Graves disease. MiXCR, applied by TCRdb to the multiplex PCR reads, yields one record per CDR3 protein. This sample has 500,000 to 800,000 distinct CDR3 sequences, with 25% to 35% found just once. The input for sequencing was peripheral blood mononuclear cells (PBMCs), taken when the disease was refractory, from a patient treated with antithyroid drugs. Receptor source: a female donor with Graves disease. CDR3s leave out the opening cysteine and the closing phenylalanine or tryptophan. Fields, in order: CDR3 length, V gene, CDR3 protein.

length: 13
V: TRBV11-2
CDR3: ASSLEGVANEKLF

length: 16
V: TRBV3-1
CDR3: ASSQAGETSGRRGEQY

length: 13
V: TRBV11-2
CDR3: ASSLGETNTGELF

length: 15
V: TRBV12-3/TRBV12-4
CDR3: ASSLGRGLAGTGELF

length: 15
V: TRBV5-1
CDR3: ASSLAQGVGSYNEQF

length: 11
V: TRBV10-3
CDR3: AISTGGDQPQH

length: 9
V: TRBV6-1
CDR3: ATTDTGELF

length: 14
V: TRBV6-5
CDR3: ASSYTYDRENTEAF

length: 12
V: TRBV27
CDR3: AGMSQGGSYEQY

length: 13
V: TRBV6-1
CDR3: ASSEGAGIRSPLH

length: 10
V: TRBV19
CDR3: ASSAGGLEQY

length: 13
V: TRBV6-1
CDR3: ASNQGPAGNYGYT

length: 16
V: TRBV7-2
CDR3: ASSQGGLARSSYNEQF

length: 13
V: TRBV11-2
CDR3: ASSYRLARRETQY

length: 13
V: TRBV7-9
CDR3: ASSLATGHLETQY

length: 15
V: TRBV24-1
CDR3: ATSEDTGGQSNQPQH

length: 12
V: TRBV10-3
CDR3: AISAAGDQETQY

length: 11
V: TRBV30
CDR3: AWSARGDYGYT

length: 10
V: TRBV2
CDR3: ASREPGGEQY

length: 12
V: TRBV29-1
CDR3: SARGDISSYEQY

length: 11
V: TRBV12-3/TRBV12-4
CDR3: ASSPIGGLEAF

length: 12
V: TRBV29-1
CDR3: SVGTTPLGEKLF

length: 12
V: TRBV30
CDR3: AWSVGWDRDGYT

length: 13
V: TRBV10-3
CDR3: AISTTGARRYGYT